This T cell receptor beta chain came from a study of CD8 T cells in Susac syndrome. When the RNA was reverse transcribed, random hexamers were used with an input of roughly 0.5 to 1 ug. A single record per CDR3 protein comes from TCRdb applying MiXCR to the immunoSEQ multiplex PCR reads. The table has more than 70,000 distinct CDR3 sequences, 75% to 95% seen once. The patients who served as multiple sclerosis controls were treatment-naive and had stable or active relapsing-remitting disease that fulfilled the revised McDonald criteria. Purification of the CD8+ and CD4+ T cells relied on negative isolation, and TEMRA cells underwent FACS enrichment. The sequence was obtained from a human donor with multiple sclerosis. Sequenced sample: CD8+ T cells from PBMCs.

This CDR3 is CASSIAGGGRNEQFF. In DNA form, the CDR3 reads TGTGCCAGTAGTATAGCTGGGGGAGGTAGGAATGAGCAGTTCTTC. The chain carries TRBV19 and TRBJ2-1; possibly TRBD2 for D (6 bases). This CDR3 is 15 amino acids long. The germline CDR1 and CDR2 sequences are LNHDA and SQIVND (reference sequence). V was pared by 1 base and J by 7 bases, with 14 bases between.